This TCR beta chain was found in a study of blood T cell repertoires in COVID-19. V was clipped by 4 bases and J by 5 bases; unmatched bases: 5. The CDR3 spans 15 residues. Germline values: CDR1 LGHDT, CDR2 YNNKEL (reference sequence). Methods used by the authors: Researchers report that nucleated cell counts were estimated from reference gene primer amplification. The protocol was immunoSEQ multiplex PCR, while the TCRdb copy is restricted to in-frame clones and leaves out a portion. Clone size and the V and J calls come from that table; the DNA yielded D and trimming. The sample records around 100,000 clones, roughly 86% being singletons.

Sequenced: peripheral blood. The genes are TRBV3-1 (or the pseudogene TRBV3-2) and TRBJ2-3; 11 bases agree with TRBD2. The sequence was collected from a woman aged 55-69 years with acute or convalescent COVID-19. CDR3 sequence: CASSPLAGVVDTQYF. For the CDR3, the DNA is TGTGCCAGCAGCCCACTAGCGGGAGTCGTAGATACGCAGTATTTT.